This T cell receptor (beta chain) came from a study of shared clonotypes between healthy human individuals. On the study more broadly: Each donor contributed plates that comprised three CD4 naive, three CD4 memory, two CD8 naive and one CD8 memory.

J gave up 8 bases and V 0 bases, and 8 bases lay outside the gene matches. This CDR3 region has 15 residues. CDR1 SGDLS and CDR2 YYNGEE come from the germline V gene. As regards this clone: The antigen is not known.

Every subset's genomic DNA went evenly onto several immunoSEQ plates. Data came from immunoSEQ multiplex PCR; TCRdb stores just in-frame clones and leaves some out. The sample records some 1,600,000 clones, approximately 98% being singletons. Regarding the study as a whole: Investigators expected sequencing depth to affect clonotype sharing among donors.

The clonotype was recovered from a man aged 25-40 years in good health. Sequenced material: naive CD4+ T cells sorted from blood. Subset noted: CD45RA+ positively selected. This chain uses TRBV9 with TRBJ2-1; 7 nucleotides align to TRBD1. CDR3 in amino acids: CASSVEAQGLDEQFF. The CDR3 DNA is TGTGCCAGCAGCGTAGAGGCACAGGGGTTGGATGAGCAGTTCTTC.